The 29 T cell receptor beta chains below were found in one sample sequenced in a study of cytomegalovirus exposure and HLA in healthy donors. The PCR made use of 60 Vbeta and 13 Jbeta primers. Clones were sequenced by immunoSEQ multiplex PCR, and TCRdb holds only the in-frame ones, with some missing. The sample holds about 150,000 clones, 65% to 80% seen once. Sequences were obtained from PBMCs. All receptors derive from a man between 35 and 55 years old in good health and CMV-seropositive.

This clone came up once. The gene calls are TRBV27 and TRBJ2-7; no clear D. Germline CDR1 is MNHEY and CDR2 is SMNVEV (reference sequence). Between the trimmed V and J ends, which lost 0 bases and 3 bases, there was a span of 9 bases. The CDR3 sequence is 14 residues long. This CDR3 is CASSLSGRNYEQYF. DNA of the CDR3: TGTGCCAGCAGTTTATCCGGTCGTAACTACGAGCAGTACTTC.

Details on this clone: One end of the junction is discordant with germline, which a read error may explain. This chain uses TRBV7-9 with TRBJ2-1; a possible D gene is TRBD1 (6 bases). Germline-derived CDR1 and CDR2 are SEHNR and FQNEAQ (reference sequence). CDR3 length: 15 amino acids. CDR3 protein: CSSSLYPQGSNEQFF. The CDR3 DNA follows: TGTTCCAGCAGCTTATACCCACAGGGAAGCAATGAGCAGTTCTTC.

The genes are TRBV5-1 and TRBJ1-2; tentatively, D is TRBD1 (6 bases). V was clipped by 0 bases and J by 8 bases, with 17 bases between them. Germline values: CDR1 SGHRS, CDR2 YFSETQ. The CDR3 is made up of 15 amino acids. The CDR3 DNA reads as TGCGCCAGCAGCTTGGTCGGCAGGGGTCTTAGGGGCTACACCTTC. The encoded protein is CASSLVGRGLRGYTF.

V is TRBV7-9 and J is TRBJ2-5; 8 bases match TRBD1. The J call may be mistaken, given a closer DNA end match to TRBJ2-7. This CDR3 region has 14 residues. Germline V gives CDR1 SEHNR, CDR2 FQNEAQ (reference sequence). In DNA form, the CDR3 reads TGTGCCAGCAGCTTAAGGGACAGGCTGCACGAGCAGTACTTC. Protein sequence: CASSLRDRLHEQYF.

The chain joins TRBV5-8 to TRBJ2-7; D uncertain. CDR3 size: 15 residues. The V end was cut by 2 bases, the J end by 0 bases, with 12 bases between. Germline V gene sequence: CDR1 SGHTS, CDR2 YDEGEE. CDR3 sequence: CASSFYNTFSYEQYF. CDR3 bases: TGTGCCAGCAGCTTTTATAACACCTTCTCCTACGAGCAGTACTTC.

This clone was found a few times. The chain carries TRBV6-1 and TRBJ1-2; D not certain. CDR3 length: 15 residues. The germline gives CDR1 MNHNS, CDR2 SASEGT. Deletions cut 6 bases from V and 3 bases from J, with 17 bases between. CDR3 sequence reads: CASSHSTDSYYGYTF. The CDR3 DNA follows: TGTGCCAGCAGCCACAGCACGGATTCTTACTATGGCTACACCTTC.

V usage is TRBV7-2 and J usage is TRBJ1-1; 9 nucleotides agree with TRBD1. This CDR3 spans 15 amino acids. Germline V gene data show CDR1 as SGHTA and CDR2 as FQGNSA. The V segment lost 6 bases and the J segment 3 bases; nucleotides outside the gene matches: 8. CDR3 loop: CASSYQDRGDTEAFF. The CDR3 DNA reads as TGTGCCAGCAGTTACCAAGACAGGGGGGACACTGAAGCTTTCTTT.

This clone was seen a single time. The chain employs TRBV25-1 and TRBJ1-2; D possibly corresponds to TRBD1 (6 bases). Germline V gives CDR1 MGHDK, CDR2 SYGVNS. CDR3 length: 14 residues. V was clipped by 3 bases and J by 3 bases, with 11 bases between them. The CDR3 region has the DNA TGTGCCAGCAGTGATAGGGACACCTACTATGGCTACACCTTC. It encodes CASSDRDTYYGYTF.

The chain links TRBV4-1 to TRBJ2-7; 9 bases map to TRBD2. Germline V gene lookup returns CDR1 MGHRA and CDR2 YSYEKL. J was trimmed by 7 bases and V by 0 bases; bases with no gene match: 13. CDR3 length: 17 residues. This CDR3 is CASSQEPRGAGGREQYF. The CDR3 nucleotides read TGCGCCAGCAGCCAAGAGCCCCGGGGAGCGGGGGGCCGGGAGCAGTACTTC.

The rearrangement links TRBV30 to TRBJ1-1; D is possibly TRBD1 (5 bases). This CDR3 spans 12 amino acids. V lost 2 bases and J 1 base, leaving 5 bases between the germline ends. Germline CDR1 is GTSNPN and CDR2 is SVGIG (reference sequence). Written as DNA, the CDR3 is TGTGCCTGGAGTCAGGGGAACACTGAAGCTTTCTTT. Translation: CAWSQGNTEAFF.

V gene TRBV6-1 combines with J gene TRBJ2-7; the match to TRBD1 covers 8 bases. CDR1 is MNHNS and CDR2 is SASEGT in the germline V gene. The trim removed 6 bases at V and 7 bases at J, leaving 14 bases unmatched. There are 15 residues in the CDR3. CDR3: CASRKDREWLREQYF. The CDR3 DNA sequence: TGTGCCAGCAGGAAGGACAGGGAATGGCTACGGGAGCAGTACTTC.

CDR3: CSAGTGFGYTF. In DNA form, the CDR3 reads TGCAGTGCTGGCACAGGGTTTGGCTACACCTTC. The V gene is TRBV20-1, the J gene TRBJ1-2; D is possibly TRBD1 (6 bases). V lost 5 bases and J 7 bases, leaving 11 bases between the germline ends. CDR3 length: 11 residues. Germline lookup yields CDR1 DFQATT and CDR2 SNEGSKA (reference sequence).

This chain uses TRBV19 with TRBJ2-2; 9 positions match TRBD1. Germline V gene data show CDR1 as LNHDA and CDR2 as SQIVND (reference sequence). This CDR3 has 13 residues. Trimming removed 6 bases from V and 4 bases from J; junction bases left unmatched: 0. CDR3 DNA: TGTGCCAGTAGACAGGGGGCCACCGGGGAGCTGTTTTTT. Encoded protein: CASRQGATGELFF.

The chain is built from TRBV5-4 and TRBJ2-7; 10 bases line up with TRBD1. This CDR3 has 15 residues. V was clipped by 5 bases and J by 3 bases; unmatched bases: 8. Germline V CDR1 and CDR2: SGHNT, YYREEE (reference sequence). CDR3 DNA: TGTGCCAGCAGGGGAGGGACAGGGGCGGGCTACGAGCAGTACTTC. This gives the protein CASRGGTGAGYEQYF. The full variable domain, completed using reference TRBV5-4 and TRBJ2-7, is ETGVTQSPTHLIKTRGQQVTLRCSSQSGHNTVSWYQQALGQGPQFIFQYYREEENGRGNFPPRFSGLQFPNYSSELNVNALELDDSALYLCASRGGTGAGYEQYFGPGTRLTVT.

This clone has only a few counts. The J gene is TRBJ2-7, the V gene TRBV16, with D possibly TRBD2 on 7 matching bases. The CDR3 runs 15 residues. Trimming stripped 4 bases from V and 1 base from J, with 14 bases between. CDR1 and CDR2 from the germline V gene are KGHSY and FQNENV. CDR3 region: CASSLRGGTSYEQYF. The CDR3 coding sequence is TGTGCCAGCAGCCTGAGGGGGGGGACATCCTACGAGCAGTACTTC.

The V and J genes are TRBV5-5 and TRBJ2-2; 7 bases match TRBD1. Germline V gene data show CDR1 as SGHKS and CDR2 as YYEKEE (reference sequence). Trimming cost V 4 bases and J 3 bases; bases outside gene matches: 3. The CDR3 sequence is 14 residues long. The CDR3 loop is CASSNRGYTGELFF. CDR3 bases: TGTGCCAGCAGCAACAGGGGTTACACCGGGGAGCTGTTTTTT.

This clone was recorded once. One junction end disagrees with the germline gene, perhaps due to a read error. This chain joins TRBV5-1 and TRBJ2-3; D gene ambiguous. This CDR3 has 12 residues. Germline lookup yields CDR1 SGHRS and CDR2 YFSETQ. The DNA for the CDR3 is TGCGCCAGCAGCTTTTTTACAGATACGCGGTATTTT. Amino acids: CASSFFTDTRYF.

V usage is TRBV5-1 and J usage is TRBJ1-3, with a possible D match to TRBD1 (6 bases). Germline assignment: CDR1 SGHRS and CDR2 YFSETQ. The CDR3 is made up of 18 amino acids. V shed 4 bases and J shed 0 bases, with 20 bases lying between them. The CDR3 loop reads CASSLNPYPTGSGNTIYF. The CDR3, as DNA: TGCGCCAGCAGCCTGAACCCATACCCGACAGGCTCTGGAAACACCATATATTTT.

The CDR3 DNA sequence: TGTGCCAGTAGTTCGTGGACAGGGGGCGCTTTTCAGCCCCAGCATTTT. Its protein product is CASSSWTGGAFQPQHF. This chain joins TRBV19 and TRBJ1-5; 11 nucleotides line up with TRBD1. CDR1 and CDR2 (germline): LNHDA, SQIVND (reference sequence). Losses at the gene ends were 5 bases for V and 6 bases for J; bases not matched to a gene: 9. The CDR3 spans 16 residues.

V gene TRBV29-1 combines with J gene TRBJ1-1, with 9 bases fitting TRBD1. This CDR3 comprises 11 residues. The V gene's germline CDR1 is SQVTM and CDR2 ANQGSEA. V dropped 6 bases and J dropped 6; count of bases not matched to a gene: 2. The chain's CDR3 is CSVDRGAEAFF. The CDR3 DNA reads TGCAGCGTCGACAGGGGGGCTGAAGCTTTCTTT.

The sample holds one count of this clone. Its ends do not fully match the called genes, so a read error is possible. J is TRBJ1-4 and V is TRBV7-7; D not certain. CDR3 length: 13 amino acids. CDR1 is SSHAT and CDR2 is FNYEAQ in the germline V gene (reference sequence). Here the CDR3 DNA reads TGTGCTAGCAGCTCGGTAACTAATGAAAAACTGTTTTTT. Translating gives CASSSVTNEKLFF. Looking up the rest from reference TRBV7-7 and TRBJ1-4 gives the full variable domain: GAGVSQSPRYKVTKRGQDVTLRCDPISSHATLYWYQQALGQGPEFLTYFNYEAQPDKSGLPSDRFSAERPEGSISTLTIQRTEQRDSAMYRCASSSVTNEKLFFGSGTQLSVL.

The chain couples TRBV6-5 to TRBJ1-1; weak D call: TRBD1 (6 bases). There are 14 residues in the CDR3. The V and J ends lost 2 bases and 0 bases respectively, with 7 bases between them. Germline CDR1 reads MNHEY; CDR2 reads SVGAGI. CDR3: CASSYGDMNTEAFF. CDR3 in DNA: TGTGCCAGCAGTTACGGGGACATGAACACTGAAGCTTTCTTT.

The CDR3 loop is CASSQPPLDRGPSTDTQYF. CDR3 coding DNA: TGCGCCAGCAGCCAACCTCCCCTGGACAGGGGCCCTAGCACAGATACGCAGTATTTT. The rearrangement uses TRBV4-1 and TRBJ2-3, with TRBD1 matching over 9 bases. The trim removed 2 bases at V and 0 bases at J, leaving 12 bases unmatched. The germline V gene has CDR1 MGHRA and CDR2 YSYEKL. The CDR3 has 19 amino acids.

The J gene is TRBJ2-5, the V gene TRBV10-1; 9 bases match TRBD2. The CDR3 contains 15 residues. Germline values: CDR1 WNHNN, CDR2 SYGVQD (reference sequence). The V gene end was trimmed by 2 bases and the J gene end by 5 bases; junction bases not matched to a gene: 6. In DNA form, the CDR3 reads TGCGCCAGCAGTGAGGGCCTGAGCGGGGGGGAGACCCAGTACTTC. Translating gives CASSEGLSGGETQYF.

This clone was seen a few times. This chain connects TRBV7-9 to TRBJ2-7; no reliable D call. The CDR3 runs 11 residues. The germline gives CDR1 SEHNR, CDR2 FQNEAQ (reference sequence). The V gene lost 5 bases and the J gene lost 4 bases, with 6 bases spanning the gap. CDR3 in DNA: TGTGCCAGCAGCCCCCAGTACGAGCAGTACTTC. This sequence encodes CASSPQYEQYF.

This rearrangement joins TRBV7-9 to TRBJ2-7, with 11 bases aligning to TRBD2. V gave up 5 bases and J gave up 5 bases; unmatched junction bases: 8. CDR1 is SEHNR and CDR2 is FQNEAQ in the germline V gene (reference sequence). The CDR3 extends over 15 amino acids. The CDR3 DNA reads TGTGCCAGCAGCATACTAGCGGGAGTACTAGACGAGCAGTACTTC. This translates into CASSILAGVLDEQYF.

The CDR3 bases are TGCAGCGTTAATTGGGGCTACACAGATACGCAGTATTTT. This sequence encodes CSVNWGYTDTQYF. This chain links TRBV29-1 with TRBJ2-3; the D gene is possibly TRBD1 (5 bases). Trimming removed 5 bases from V and 2 bases from J, with 11 bases in between. Germline V gives CDR1 SQVTM, CDR2 ANQGSEA. This CDR3 has 13 residues.

CDR3 nucleotides: TGTGCCAGCAGCCCCGAGGGTGGACAGCCCCAGCATTTT. Protein: CASSPEGGQPQHF. V is TRBV7-9 and J is TRBJ1-5; no definite D call. From germline, CDR1 is SEHNR and CDR2 FQNEAQ (reference sequence). This CDR3 has 13 amino acids. V was clipped by 5 bases and J by 7 bases, with 12 bases between them.

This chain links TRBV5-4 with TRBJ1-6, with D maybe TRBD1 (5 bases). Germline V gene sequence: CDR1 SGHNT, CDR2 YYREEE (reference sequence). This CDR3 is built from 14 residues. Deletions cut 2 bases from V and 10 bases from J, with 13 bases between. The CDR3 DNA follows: TGTGCCAGCAGCTTAGGTAGACAGCAGTCACCCCTCCACTTT. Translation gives CASSLGRQQSPLHF.